This TCR beta chain was obtained from a study of T cells in Graves' hyperthyroidism and ophthalmopathy. Losses at the gene ends were 5 bases for V and 1 base for J; bases not matched to a gene: 11. This CDR3 spans 18 amino acids. Germline V CDR1 and CDR2: PRHDT, FYEKMQ (reference sequence). RNA transcripts provided the source from which TCR beta CDR3 regions were amplified. HTBI primers were the set used in a first-round RT-PCR of the TCR CDR3. A single record per CDR3 protein comes from TCRdb applying MiXCR to the multiplex PCR reads. The table includes 500,000 to 550,000 distinct CDR3 sequences, less than 25% detected once. Clinical symptoms, serum thyroxine and TRAb, thyroid ultrasound and orbital computed tomography together formed the diagnostic basis.

This sequence joins TRBV13 and TRBJ2-2, with 9 bases that match TRBD2. The material sequenced was blood. The receptor comes from a man younger than 35 with Graves' hyperthyroidism. The CDR3 DNA is TGTGCCAGCAGCACCACCGCCAGGACTAGCGTGAACACCGGGGAGCTGTTTTTT. Protein product: CASSTTARTSVNTGELFF.